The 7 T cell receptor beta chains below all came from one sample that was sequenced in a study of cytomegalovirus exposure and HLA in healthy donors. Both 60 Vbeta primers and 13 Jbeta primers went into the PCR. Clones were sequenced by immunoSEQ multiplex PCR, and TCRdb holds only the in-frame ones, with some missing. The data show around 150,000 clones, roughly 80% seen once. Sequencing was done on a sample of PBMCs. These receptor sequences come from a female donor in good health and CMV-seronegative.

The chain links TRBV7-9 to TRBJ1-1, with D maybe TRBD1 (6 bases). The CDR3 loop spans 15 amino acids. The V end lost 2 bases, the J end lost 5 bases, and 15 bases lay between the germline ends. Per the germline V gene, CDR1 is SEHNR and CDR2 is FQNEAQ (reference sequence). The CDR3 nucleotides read TGTGCCAGCAGCTTAACGGGGGGCGCCGGAACTGAAGCTTTCTTT. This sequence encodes CASSLTGGAGTEAFF.

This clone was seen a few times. CDR3 sequence reads: CASSVGFEVNYGYTF. CDR3 in DNA: TGTGCCAGCAGCGTAGGCTTCGAGGTCAACTATGGCTACACCTTC. This chain uses TRBV9 with TRBJ1-2; no clear D. Germline V lookup: CDR1 SGDLS, CDR2 YYNGEE. Trimming cost V 0 bases and J 2 bases, with 11 bases left between them. The CDR3 covers 15 residues.

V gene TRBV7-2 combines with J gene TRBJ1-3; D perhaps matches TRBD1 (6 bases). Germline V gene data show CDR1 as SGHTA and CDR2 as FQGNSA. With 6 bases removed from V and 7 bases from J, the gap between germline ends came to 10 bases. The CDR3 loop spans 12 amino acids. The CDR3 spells CASSNTGNTIYF. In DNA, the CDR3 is TGTGCCAGCAGTAACACAGGGAACACCATATATTTT.

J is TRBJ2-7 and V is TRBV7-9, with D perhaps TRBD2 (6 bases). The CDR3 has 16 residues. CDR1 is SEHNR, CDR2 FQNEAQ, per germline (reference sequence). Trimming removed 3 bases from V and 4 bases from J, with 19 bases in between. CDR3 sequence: CASSFRQGGSMYEQYF. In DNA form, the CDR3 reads TGTGCCAGCAGCTTCAGGCAGGGAGGAAGTATGTACGAGCAGTACTTC.

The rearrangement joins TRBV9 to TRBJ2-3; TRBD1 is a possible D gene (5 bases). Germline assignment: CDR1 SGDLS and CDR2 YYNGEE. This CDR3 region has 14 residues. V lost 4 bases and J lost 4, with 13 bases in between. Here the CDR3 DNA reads TGTGCCAGCAGCCTTGTGACAGTTTCAGATACGCAGTATTTT. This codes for CASSLVTVSDTQYF.

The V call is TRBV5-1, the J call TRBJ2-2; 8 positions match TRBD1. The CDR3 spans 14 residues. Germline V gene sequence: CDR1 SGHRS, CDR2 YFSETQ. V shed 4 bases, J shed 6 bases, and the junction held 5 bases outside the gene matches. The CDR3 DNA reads TGCGCCAGCAGCCAGACACAGGGGGCCGGGGAGCTGTTTTTT. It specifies CASSQTQGAGELFF. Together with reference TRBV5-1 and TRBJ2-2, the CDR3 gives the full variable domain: KAGVTQTPRYLIKTRGQQVTLSCSPISGHRSVSWYQQTPGQGLQFLFEYFSETQRNKGNFPGRFSGRQFSNSRSEMNVSTLELGDSALYLCASSQTQGAGELFFGEGSRLTVL.

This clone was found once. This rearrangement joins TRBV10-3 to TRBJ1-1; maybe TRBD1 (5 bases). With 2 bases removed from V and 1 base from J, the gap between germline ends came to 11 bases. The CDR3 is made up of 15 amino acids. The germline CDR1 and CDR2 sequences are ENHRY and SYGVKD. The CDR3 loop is CAISEPQGRNTEAFF. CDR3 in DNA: TGTGCCATCAGTGAGCCGCAGGGCCGGAACACTGAAGCTTTCTTT.